This T cell receptor (beta chain) was captured in a study of blood T cells in healthy people across ages. The study's findings and limits: PBMCs were not sorted, which prevented a conclusive comparison of naive versus antigen-experienced cells. Getting older went along with TCR beta diversity per million T cells dropping roughly linearly.

Next came a second PCR, run for about 6 to 12 cycles, which used a sample-barcoded 5' primer along with a J-beta primer mix. Each cDNA molecule, via a template-switch adaptor with 12 random nucleotides, was tagged. TCRdb fed the 5' RACE reads into MiXCR, producing one record per CDR3 protein. The sample yields 650,000 to 700,000 distinct CDR3 sequences, roughly half seen once. Individuals who donated were healthy Caucasians from Russia aged about 6 to 90. The V end lost 8 bases, the J end lost 7 bases, and 24 bases lay between the germline ends. Germline V CDR1 and CDR2: MGHRA, YSYEKL. The length of the CDR3 is 16 residues. This clonotype came up many times. Antigen: not known.

This receptor was identified in a woman at least 80 years old in good health. Sample: blood. The rearrangement uses TRBV4-1 and TRBJ2-1, with D perhaps matching TRBD1 or TRBD2 (5 bases each). Written as DNA, the CDR3 is TGCGCCAGCCGGCGGACGAGGACTTTTCAGGGTAATGAGCAGTTCTTC. This gives the protein CASRRTRTFQGNEQFF.